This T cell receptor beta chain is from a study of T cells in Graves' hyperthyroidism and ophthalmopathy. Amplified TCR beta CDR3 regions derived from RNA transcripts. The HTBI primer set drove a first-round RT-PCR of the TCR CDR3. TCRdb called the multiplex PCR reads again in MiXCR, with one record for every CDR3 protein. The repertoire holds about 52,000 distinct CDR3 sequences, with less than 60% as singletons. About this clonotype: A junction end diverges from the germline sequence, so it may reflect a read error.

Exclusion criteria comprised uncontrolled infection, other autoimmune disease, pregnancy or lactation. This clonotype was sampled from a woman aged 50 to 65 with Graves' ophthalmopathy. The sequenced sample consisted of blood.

CDR3 residues: CASSGLLGDGYTF. Written as DNA, the CDR3 is TGTGCCAGCAGTGGGCTCCTTGGGGATGGCTACACTTTC. J is TRBJ1-2 and V is TRBV2, with unresolved D. CDR1 and CDR2 from the germline V gene are SNHLY and FYNNEI. The CDR3 totals 13 residues. The variable domain in full, completed from reference TRBV2 and TRBJ1-2, reads EPEVTQTPSHQVTQMGQEVILRCVPISNHLYFYWYRQILGQKVEFLVSFYNNEISEKSEIFDDQFSVERPDGSNFTLKIRSTKLEDSAMYFCASSGLLGDGYTFGSGTRLTVV.